The next 28 T cell receptor beta chains were all read from a single sample in a study of shared clonotypes between healthy human individuals. The table came from immunoSEQ multiplex PCR; TCRdb's copy has only in-frame clones and leaves some out. The data show millions of clones, around 94% seen once. The sample was naive CD4+ T cells sorted from blood. The subset denotes: CD45RA+ positively selected. The receptors shown here come from a man between 18 and 35 years old in good health.

This chain connects TRBV29-1 to TRBJ2-2; 9 nucleotides align to TRBD1. The CDR3 is 14 residues long. V lost 5 bases to trimming and J lost 5 bases; unmatched junction nucleotides: 6. Germline V gives CDR1 SQVTM, CDR2 ANQGSEA. CDR3 sequence: CSVPGQGFTGELFF. The CDR3 DNA is TGCAGCGTTCCGGGACAGGGATTTACCGGGGAGCTGTTTTTT.

J is TRBJ1-1 and V is TRBV5-1, with 8 bases lining up with TRBD1. V lost 4 bases to trimming and J lost 1 base; unmatched junction nucleotides: 6. CDR3 length: 15 residues. Per germline, CDR1 SGHRS and CDR2 YFSETQ. CDR3 amino acids: CASSAGTGPNTEAFF. The CDR3 DNA is TGCGCCAGCAGCGCGGGGACAGGACCGAACACTGAAGCTTTCTTT.

This clone has more than one count but fewer than ten. The chain uses TRBV27 and TRBJ2-6; possible D gene TRBD1, 6 bases. V gave up 3 bases and J gave up 2 bases, with 8 bases separating them. The CDR3 is 15 amino acids. CDR1 is MNHEY and CDR2 is SMNVEV in the germline V gene (reference sequence). The CDR3 DNA reads as TGTGCCAGCAGTTTTAACAGGGCTGGGGCCAACGTCCTGACTTTC. It encodes CASSFNRAGANVLTF.

The CDR3 nucleotides read TGTGCCAGCAGCCCGTTGGCAGGGTCGGGTTCACCCCTCCACTTT. This encodes CASSPLAGSGSPLHF. The rearrangement joins TRBV2 to TRBJ1-6; D may be TRBD1 (5 bases). The V and J ends lost 6 bases and 9 bases respectively, with 18 bases between them. This CDR3 is built from 15 residues. From germline, CDR1 is SNHLY and CDR2 FYNNEI.

V and J are TRBV30 and TRBJ2-2, with 7 positions matching TRBD2. J gave up 3 bases and V 6 bases, and 10 bases lay outside the gene matches. Germline-derived CDR1 and CDR2 are GTSNPN and SVGIG (reference sequence). This CDR3 contains 15 residues. The CDR3, as DNA: TGTGCCTGCTCTCCAGCGGGATGGTACACCGGGGAGCTGTTTTTT. Its translation: CACSPAGWYTGELFF.

Details on this clone: Different DNA sequences within this sample yield the same CDR3. The chain is built from TRBV30 and TRBJ1-2, with a weak D call TRBD1 (5 bases). Germline CDR1 is GTSNPN and CDR2 is SVGIG (reference sequence). V shed 3 bases and J shed 7 bases, with 9 bases lying between them. The CDR3 loop spans 11 amino acids. The CDR3 sequence is CAWSGGGGYTF. As DNA, the CDR3 is TGTGCCTGGAGCGGGGGGGGTGGCTACACCTTC.

This chain uses TRBV11-3 with TRBJ2-5; 11 nucleotides line up with TRBD2. In germline, CDR1 is SGHNT, CDR2 YENEEA. J was trimmed by 5 bases and V by 3 bases; bases with no gene match: 5. The length of the CDR3 is 15 residues. Here the CDR3 DNA reads TGTGCCAGCAGCTTGACTAGCGGGGCTACCGAGACCCAGTACTTC. This translates into CASSLTSGATETQYF.

This chain links TRBV5-4 with TRBJ1-2; 7 nucleotides align to TRBD1. Trimming at V came to 4 bases and at J to 3 bases, leaving 6 bases not matched to a gene. The CDR3 totals 14 residues. CDR1 is SGHNT, CDR2 YYREEE, per germline (reference sequence). The CDR3 spells CASSPWDSHYGYTF. The CDR3 DNA reads as TGTGCCAGCAGCCCTTGGGACAGTCACTATGGCTACACCTTC.

The chain links TRBV28 to TRBJ1-3; tentative D call: TRBD1 (5 bases). The CDR3 is made up of 17 amino acids. Germline lookup yields CDR1 MDHEN and CDR2 SYDVKM. V lost 5 bases and J 1 base, leaving 18 bases between the germline ends. The CDR3 DNA reads TGTGCCAGCAGTCCGCCGGGACCAGCCGCGTCTGGAAACACCATATATTTT. Translating gives CASSPPGPAASGNTIYF.

The genes are TRBV7-9 and TRBJ2-7, with 8 bases lining up with TRBD1. From germline, CDR1 is SEHNR and CDR2 FQNEAQ (reference sequence). J lost 5 bases, V lost 4 bases, and 4 bases had no gene match. The CDR3 length is 13 residues. CDR3 nucleotides: TGTGCCAGCAGCTACGACAGGGGTAACGAGCAGTACTTC. Protein: CASSYDRGNEQYF.

This sequence joins TRBV30 and TRBJ2-7, with D perhaps matching TRBD1 or TRBD2 (6 bases each). Trimming stripped 0 bases from V and 2 bases from J, with 14 bases between. The CDR3 loop spans 15 amino acids. Per germline, CDR1 GTSNPN and CDR2 SVGIG (reference sequence). CDR3 protein: CAWSVQGRGTYEQYF. CDR3 bases: TGTGCCTGGAGTGTACAGGGCCGGGGGACCTACGAGCAGTACTTC.

The sample holds one count of this clone. V and J are TRBV9 and TRBJ2-2; tentatively, D is TRBD2 (6 bases). Germline CDR1 is SGDLS and CDR2 is YYNGEE. The CDR3 spans 17 residues. V was clipped by 0 bases and J by 9 bases, with 21 bases between them. Here the CDR3 reads CASSVAGGTSGVRELFF. The CDR3 DNA reads TGTGCCAGCAGCGTAGCTGGGGGGACCTCAGGAGTAAGGGAGCTGTTTTTT. The full variable domain, its missing parts supplied by reference TRBV9 and TRBJ2-2, is DSGVTQTPKHLITATGQRVTLRCSPRSGDLSVYWYQQSLDQGLQFLIQYYNGEERAKGNILERFSAQQFPDLHSELNLSSLELGDSALYFCASSVAGGTSGVRELFFGEGSRLTVL.

V usage is TRBV19 and J usage is TRBJ1-2; D is perhaps TRBD1 (6 bases). CDR3 length equals 16 residues. V dropped 4 bases and J dropped 4 bases, with 19 bases sitting between them. The germline CDR1 and CDR2 sequences are LNHDA and SQIVND (reference sequence). CDR3 protein: CASSTISTGAGYGYTF. CDR3 DNA: TGTGCCAGTAGTACGATTTCGACGGGGGCTGGCTATGGCTACACCTTC.

The chain recombines TRBV10-3 with TRBJ2-2; D call uncertain. V was clipped by 3 bases and J by 6 bases, with 8 bases between them. The CDR3 has 13 residues. The germline V gene encodes CDR1 ENHRY and CDR2 SYGVKD. CDR3 nucleotide sequence: TGTGCCATCAGTGATAAGGTCTCCGGGGAGCTGTTTTTT. This gives the protein CAISDKVSGELFF.

V and J are TRBV6-6 and TRBJ2-7; D is possibly TRBD1 (5 bases). Trimming removed 11 bases from V and 2 bases from J, with 13 bases in between. The CDR3 is made up of 12 amino acids. The V gene's germline CDR1 is MNHNY and CDR2 SVGAGI (reference sequence). Here the CDR3 reads CAVGRSAYEQYF. CDR3 nucleotide sequence: TGTGCCGTGGGGCGGAGCGCCTACGAGCAGTACTTC.

A remark on this clone: A much larger clone differs from this one at a single base, so this may be a read error. The chain joins TRBV5-1 to TRBJ2-5; D unresolved. Germline V gene lookup returns CDR1 SGHRS and CDR2 YFSETQ. This CDR3 has 10 amino acids. V was pared by 4 bases and J by 2 bases, with 0 bases between. This CDR3 is CASSQETQYF. The CDR3 coding sequence is TGCGCCAGCAGCCAAGAGACCCAGTACTTC.

The chain links TRBV19 to TRBJ2-1, with 7 bases that match TRBD1. CDR1 and CDR2 (germline): LNHDA, SQIVND (reference sequence). Losses at the gene ends were 4 bases for V and 6 bases for J; bases not matched to a gene: 6. The CDR3 spans 14 residues. The CDR3 sequence is CASSSTGVANEQFF. CDR3 nucleotide sequence: TGTGCCAGTAGTAGCACAGGGGTCGCCAATGAGCAGTTCTTC.

The chain couples TRBV6-6 to TRBJ2-7; D unclear. Germline V gene data show CDR1 as MNHNY and CDR2 as SVGAGI (reference sequence). V lost 2 bases to trimming and J lost 6 bases, with 11 bases between them. This CDR3 has 13 amino acids. CDR3 residues: CASSYQQRTEQYF. In DNA form, the CDR3 reads TGTGCCAGCAGTTACCAACAGCGCACCGAGCAGTACTTC.

The V call is TRBV4-3, the J call TRBJ1-3, with no clear D. The CDR3 runs 13 residues. Germline V lookup: CDR1 LGHNA, CDR2 YSLEER. Deletions cut 4 bases from V and 5 bases from J, with 9 bases between. The CDR3 is CASSPGLRNTIYF. The CDR3 DNA follows: TGCGCCAGCAGCCCAGGTTTAAGAAACACCATATATTTT.

The chain links TRBV4-1 to TRBJ1-5; D ambiguous. Trimming shortened V by 0 bases and J by 6 bases, and 6 bases separated the two germline ends. CDR3 length: 13 residues. CDR1 and CDR2 (germline): MGHRA, YSYEKL. This CDR3 reads CASSQERSQPQHF. The CDR3 region has the DNA TGCGCCAGCAGCCAAGAACGCTCTCAGCCCCAGCATTTT.

The DNA of the CDR3 is TGCGCCAGCAGCCAAGAAGAGAGAAAGATTCGGTCCTACGAGCAGTACTTC. Its protein is CASSQEERKIRSYEQYF. This chain links TRBV4-3 with TRBJ2-7; D is ambiguous. CDR3 length: 17 residues. Germline V gives CDR1 LGHNA, CDR2 YSLEER. V dropped 0 bases and J dropped 1 base, with 16 bases sitting between them.

V and J are TRBV2 and TRBJ2-5, with 10 bases identical to TRBD2. V was clipped by 8 bases and J by 5 bases; unmatched bases: 8. CDR3 size: 14 residues. Germline V CDR1 and CDR2: SNHLY, FYNNEI. In nucleotides, the CDR3 is TGTGCCAGCGGGGCTAGCGGGAGTTGGGAGACCCAGTACTTC. As protein: CASGASGSWETQYF. The full variable domain, rest sourced from reference TRBV2 and TRBJ2-5, is EPEVTQTPSHQVTQMGQEVILRCVPISNHLYFYWYRQILGQKVEFLVSFYNNEISEKSEIFDDQFSVERPDGSNFTLKIRSTKLEDSAMYFCASGASGSWETQYFGPGTRLLVL.

This clone has a single count. The sample carries other DNA sequences with the same CDR3. V usage is TRBV18 and J usage is TRBJ2-5; D unclear. CDR1 is KGHSH, CDR2 LQKENI, per germline. V was pared by 0 bases and J by 1 base, with 9 bases between. The CDR3 runs 15 residues. As DNA, the CDR3 is TGTGCCAGCTCACCACCCGGTAGGAGCCAAGAGACCCAGTACTTC. This codes for CASSPPGRSQETQYF.

The chain uses TRBV2 and TRBJ2-7, with D maybe TRBD2 (7 bases). The ends were cut back, 7 bases at V and 3 bases at J, with 13 bases in the middle. Germline V gene sequence: CDR1 SNHLY, CDR2 FYNNEI. The length of the CDR3 is 13 residues. In nucleotides, the CDR3 is TGTGCCAGCAATGCGGGGGCAAACTACGAGCAGTACTTC. Its translation is CASNAGANYEQYF.

This CDR3 is CASSQGEREQFF. Here the CDR3 DNA reads TGTGCCAGCAGCCAGGGGGAGAGGGAGCAGTTCTTC. The rearrangement uses TRBV13 and TRBJ2-1; 7 positions agree with TRBD1. The CDR3 runs to 12 residues. The germline CDR1 and CDR2 sequences are PRHDT and FYEKMQ (reference sequence). V was pared by 5 bases and J by 10 bases, with 5 bases of the junction left unmatched.

Comment on this clone: Within the sample, other DNA sequences also encode this same CDR3. The J gene is TRBJ2-1, the V gene TRBV27; 8 bases line up with TRBD1. V lost 6 bases, J lost 2 bases, and 0 bases stayed unmatched. The CDR3 is 13 amino acids. From germline, CDR1 is MNHEY and CDR2 SMNVEV (reference sequence). This CDR3 reads CASSRGPYNEQFF. DNA of the CDR3: TGTGCCAGCAGCAGGGGGCCCTACAATGAGCAGTTCTTC.

V is TRBV9 and J is TRBJ1-6, with D possibly matching TRBD1 (5 bases). This CDR3 region has 15 residues. Trimming pared 0 bases from V and 8 bases from J, leaving 12 bases between. Germline CDR1 SGDLS, CDR2 YYNGEE. CDR3 residues: CASSVGEPGDSPLHF. The CDR3 nucleotides are TGTGCCAGCAGCGTAGGTGAGCCGGGGGATTCACCCCTCCACTTT.

The chain has TRBV6-6 and TRBJ1-2; the match to TRBD1 covers 11 bases. From germline, CDR1 is MNHNY and CDR2 SVGAGI (reference sequence). J was trimmed by 7 bases and V by 5 bases; bases with no gene match: 12. This CDR3 is built from 16 residues. This CDR3 is CASSPGTGGEFGGYTF. CDR3 DNA: TGTGCCAGCAGTCCTGGGACAGGGGGTGAGTTCGGTGGCTACACCTTC.